A selection of T cell receptor beta chains follows, all from one sample in a study of Ad26.COV2.S vaccination and SARS-CoV-2 variants. The assay was immunoSEQ multiplex PCR, and TCRdb's table has in-frame clones only and misses some. This sample carries approximately 420,000 clones, approximately 88% of them seen once, and the ten largest clones take less than 4.5%. This specimen consisted of peripheral blood, obtained in a trial of Ad26.COV2.S vaccine versus placebo. Receptor source: a person between 18 and 60 years old who received the Ad26.COV2.S COVID-19 vaccine or a placebo. The CDR3 runs from the conserved cysteine through the conserved F or W. The order of the fields is D gene, J gene, clone size, V gene, CDR3 protein, CDR3 DNA. The D gene is left open where the match is weak. Clone size is stated in some rows and not others, as once, few, many or a class when expanded.

d_gene: TRBD1
j_gene: TRBJ1-1
abundance: .
v_gene: TRBV27
CDR3aa: CASSSGGRDRGPEAFF
CDR3nt: TGTGCCAGCTCCTCCGGGGGCCGGGACAGGGGGCCTGAAGCTTTCTTT

d_gene: .
j_gene: TRBJ2-2
abundance: .
v_gene: TRBV10-1
CDR3aa: CASSGNWNTGELFF
CDR3nt: TGCGCCAGCAGTGGGAATTGGAACACCGGGGAGCTGTTTTTT

d_gene: .
j_gene: TRBJ2-3
abundance: .
v_gene: TRBV12-3/TRBV12-4
CDR3aa: CASSLLTLNTQYF
CDR3nt: TGTGCCAGCAGTCTCCTGACCCTTAATACGCAGTATTTT

d_gene: TRBD2
j_gene: TRBJ2-1
abundance: .
v_gene: TRBV28
CDR3aa: CASSLSTSGFNEQFF
CDR3nt: TGTGCCAGCAGTTTAAGTACTAGCGGTTTCAATGAGCAGTTCTTC

d_gene: .
j_gene: TRBJ2-5
abundance: .
v_gene: TRBV7-9
CDR3aa: CASRETEGSSRGTQYF
CDR3nt: TGTGCCAGCAGGGAAACAGAAGGGAGCTCCCGTGGGACCCAGTACTTC

d_gene: TRBD2
j_gene: TRBJ2-3
abundance: .
v_gene: TRBV11-1
CDR3aa: CASSLGEGLYTQYF
CDR3nt: TGTGCCAGCAGCTTAGGGGAGGGGCTGTACACGCAGTATTTT

d_gene: TRBD1
j_gene: TRBJ1-5
abundance: few
v_gene: TRBV6-5
CDR3aa: CASSYRGLVSQPQHF
CDR3nt: TGTGCCAGCAGCTACAGGGGGCTCGTCAGTCAGCCCCAGCATTTT

d_gene: TRBD1
j_gene: TRBJ1-6
abundance: .
v_gene: TRBV19
CDR3aa: CASSSWTGENSPLHF
CDR3nt: TGTGCCAGTAGTTCGTGGACAGGGGAAAATTCACCCCTCCACTTT

d_gene: TRBD1
j_gene: TRBJ2-7
abundance: .
v_gene: TRBV4-1
CDR3aa: CASSQGQGGVEQYF
CDR3nt: TGCGCCAGCAGCCAAGGACAGGGGGGCGTCGAGCAGTACTTC

d_gene: .
j_gene: TRBJ2-3
abundance: .
v_gene: TRBV15
CDR3aa: CATSRRQITDTQYF
CDR3nt: TGTGCCACCAGCAGAAGACAGATCACAGATACGCAGTATTTT

d_gene: .
j_gene: TRBJ1-5
abundance: few
v_gene: TRBV4-3
CDR3aa: CASSQELGAYRPQHF
CDR3nt: TGCGCCAGCAGCCAAGAACTAGGAGCCTATAGGCCCCAGCATTTT

d_gene: .
j_gene: TRBJ1-2
abundance: .
v_gene: TRBV5-5
CDR3aa: CASSPRWYGYTF
CDR3nt: TGTGCCAGCAGCCCCCGTTGGTATGGCTACACCTTC

d_gene: .
j_gene: TRBJ1-2
abundance: few
v_gene: TRBV30
CDR3aa: CAWTTDNYGYTF
CDR3nt: TGTGCCTGGACGACAGACAACTATGGCTACACCTTC

d_gene: .
j_gene: TRBJ2-7
abundance: .
v_gene: TRBV28
CDR3aa: CASSPPGLDYEQYF
CDR3nt: TGTGCCAGCAGTCCACCGGGACTCGACTACGAGCAGTACTTC

d_gene: .
j_gene: TRBJ2-7
abundance: .
v_gene: TRBV2
CDR3aa: CASRGLRAGEQYF
CDR3nt: TGTGCCAGCAGGGGACTCCGGGCGGGCGAGCAGTACTTC

d_gene: TRBD1
j_gene: TRBJ1-6
abundance: few
v_gene: TRBV28
CDR3aa: CASSLGQGNSPLHF
CDR3nt: TGTGCCAGCAGTTTAGGACAGGGAAATTCACCCCTCCACTTT

d_gene: TRBD1
j_gene: TRBJ1-5
abundance: .
v_gene: TRBV20-1
CDR3aa: CSASATGQVHQPQHF
CDR3nt: TGCAGTGCTAGTGCGACGGGACAGGTTCATCAGCCCCAGCATTTT

d_gene: .
j_gene: TRBJ1-1
abundance: .
v_gene: TRBV29-1
CDR3aa: CSAGLDSLNTEAFF
CDR3nt: TGCAGCGCCGGACTGGACAGCTTGAACACTGAAGCTTTCTTT

d_gene: TRBD1
j_gene: TRBJ1-2
abundance: once
v_gene: TRBV5-4
CDR3aa: CASSLTQGNYGYTF
CDR3nt: TGTGCCAGCAGCTTAACACAGGGGAACTATGGCTACACCTTC

d_gene: .
j_gene: TRBJ1-5
abundance: .
v_gene: TRBV19
CDR3aa: CASSIRPKQPQHF
CDR3nt: TGTGCCAGTAGCATACGCCCTAAGCAGCCCCAGCATTTT

d_gene: .
j_gene: TRBJ2-3
abundance: .
v_gene: TRBV27
CDR3aa: CASREGASFAHTDTQYF
CDR3nt: TGTGCCAGCAGGGAGGGAGCCTCGTTCGCTCACACAGATACGCAGTATTTT

d_gene: .
j_gene: TRBJ2-3
abundance: .
v_gene: TRBV4-3
CDR3aa: CASSQQHTDTQYF
CDR3nt: TGCGCCAGCAGCCAGCAGCACACAGATACGCAGTATTTT

d_gene: .
j_gene: TRBJ1-2
abundance: once
v_gene: TRBV28
CDR3aa: CATGEGNNYGYTF
CDR3nt: TGTGCCACCGGAGAAGGGAATAACTATGGCTACACCTTC

d_gene: TRBD1
j_gene: TRBJ1-1
abundance: .
v_gene: TRBV27
CDR3aa: CASSMTGGNTEAFF
CDR3nt: TGTGCCAGCAGCATGACAGGGGGAAACACTGAAGCTTTCTTT

d_gene: .
j_gene: TRBJ1-2
abundance: .
v_gene: TRBV19
CDR3aa: CASSVQAHLGGYGYTF
CDR3nt: TGTGCCAGTAGCGTCCAAGCACATTTGGGTGGCTATGGCTACACCTTC

d_gene: TRBD1
j_gene: TRBJ1-6
abundance: once
v_gene: TRBV7-2
CDR3aa: CASSPRQGRNNSPLHF
CDR3nt: TGTGCCAGCAGCCCGCGACAGGGTCGGAATAATTCACCCCTCCACTTT

d_gene: .
j_gene: TRBJ1-5
abundance: .
v_gene: TRBV6-5
CDR3aa: CATATTRASNQPQHF
CDR3nt: TGTGCCACCGCCACCACGAGGGCCAGCAATCAGCCCCAGCATTTT

d_gene: TRBD2
j_gene: TRBJ2-5
abundance: .
v_gene: TRBV5-6
CDR3aa: CASSSIKLAGVETQYF
CDR3nt: TGTGCCAGCAGCTCTATCAAGCTAGCGGGGGTTGAGACCCAGTACTTC

d_gene: .
j_gene: TRBJ2-5
abundance: .
v_gene: TRBV6-4
CDR3aa: CASSINPGPQETQYF
CDR3nt: TGTGCCAGCAGTATTAACCCGGGACCCCAAGAGACCCAGTACTTC

d_gene: TRBD1
j_gene: TRBJ2-1
abundance: .
v_gene: TRBV7-9
CDR3aa: CASSSTGQVFDEQFF
CDR3nt: TGTGCCAGCAGCTCTACGGGACAGGTTTTCGATGAGCAGTTCTTC

d_gene: TRBD2
j_gene: TRBJ2-3
abundance: .
v_gene: TRBV12-5
CDR3aa: CASGPSGGNTDTQYF
CDR3nt: TGTGCTAGTGGTCCCAGCGGGGGAAACACAGATACGCAGTATTTT

d_gene: .
j_gene: TRBJ2-1
abundance: .
v_gene: TRBV25-1
CDR3aa: CASRGAHYNEQFF
CDR3nt: TGTGCCAGCAGGGGGGCCCACTACAATGAGCAGTTCTTC

d_gene: .
j_gene: TRBJ1-4
abundance: .
v_gene: TRBV19
CDR3aa: CASSKMPEDEKLFF
CDR3nt: TGTGCCAGTAGTAAGATGCCAGAGGACGAAAAACTGTTTTTT

d_gene: .
j_gene: TRBJ1-1
abundance: .
v_gene: TRBV28
CDR3aa: CASSFRTYEAFF
CDR3nt: TGTGCCAGCAGTTTCCGGACATACGAAGCTTTCTTT

d_gene: TRBD1
j_gene: TRBJ2-7
abundance: .
v_gene: TRBV28
CDR3aa: CASSSGDRGPPVGQYF
CDR3nt: TGTGCCAGCAGTTCGGGAGACAGGGGCCCCCCCGTGGGGCAGTACTTC

d_gene: .
j_gene: TRBJ2-5
abundance: once
v_gene: TRBV12-5
CDR3aa: CASGLQGGETQYF
CDR3nt: TGTGCTAGTGGCTTACAGGGGGGGGAGACCCAGTACTTC

d_gene: .
j_gene: TRBJ1-3
abundance: once
v_gene: TRBV3-1/TRBV3-2
CDR3aa: CASSHTTDSGNTIYF
CDR3nt: TGTGCCAGCAGCCATACAACAGACTCTGGAAACACCATATATTTT

d_gene: .
j_gene: TRBJ1-1
abundance: .
v_gene: TRBV28
CDR3aa: CASGSNRVVTEAFF
CDR3nt: TGTGCCAGCGGGTCCAACAGGGTGGTGACTGAAGCTTTCTTT

d_gene: .
j_gene: TRBJ2-7
abundance: once
v_gene: TRBV7-2
CDR3aa: CASSLGWNEQYF
CDR3nt: TGTGCCAGCAGTCTAGGGTGGAACGAGCAGTACTTC

d_gene: .
j_gene: TRBJ2-6
abundance: many
v_gene: TRBV3-1/TRBV3-2
CDR3aa: CASSHRRGSLRSGANVLTF
CDR3nt: TGTGCCAGCAGCCACAGAAGGGGCAGTCTACGCTCTGGGGCCAACGTCCTGACTTTC

d_gene: .
j_gene: TRBJ2-1
abundance: .
v_gene: TRBV14
CDR3aa: CASSQDYHEQFF
CDR3nt: TGTGCCAGCAGCCAAGATTACCATGAGCAGTTCTTC

d_gene: TRBD2
j_gene: TRBJ2-5
abundance: .
v_gene: TRBV3-1/TRBV3-2
CDR3aa: CASSQDVTSVYF
CDR3nt: TGTGCCAGCAGCCAAGATGTGACTAGCGTCTACTTC

d_gene: TRBD2
j_gene: TRBJ2-7
abundance: .
v_gene: TRBV7-9
CDR3aa: CASSVGTSGGSSYEQYF
CDR3nt: TGTGCCAGCAGCGTTGGGACTAGCGGGGGGAGCTCCTACGAGCAGTACTTC

d_gene: .
j_gene: TRBJ2-3
abundance: .
v_gene: TRBV24-1
CDR3aa: CATSDQGPDTQYF
CDR3nt: TGTGCCACCAGTGATCAAGGACCTGACACGCAGTATTTT

d_gene: .
j_gene: TRBJ1-3
abundance: .
v_gene: TRBV6-2/TRBV6-3
CDR3aa: CASSYGVKTSSGSTIYF
CDR3nt: TGTGCCAGCAGTTATGGAGTAAAGACCAGCTCTGGAAGCACCATATATTTT

d_gene: .
j_gene: TRBJ2-5
abundance: .
v_gene: TRBV30
CDR3aa: CACPGPSQETQYF
CDR3nt: TGTGCCTGCCCGGGGCCCTCGCAAGAGACCCAGTACTTC

d_gene: .
j_gene: TRBJ1-4
abundance: .
v_gene: TRBV7-2
CDR3aa: CASSLRAATNEKLFF
CDR3nt: TGTGCCAGCAGCTTAAGAGCCGCAACTAATGAAAAACTGTTTTTT

d_gene: .
j_gene: TRBJ1-1
abundance: .
v_gene: TRBV19
CDR3aa: CASSSARNTEAFF
CDR3nt: TGTGCCAGTAGTTCGGCCAGGAACACTGAAGCTTTCTTT

d_gene: TRBD1
j_gene: TRBJ1-5
abundance: .
v_gene: TRBV10-1
CDR3aa: CASNMAGGVNQPQHF
CDR3nt: TGCGCCAGCAATATGGCAGGGGGCGTCAATCAGCCCCAGCATTTT

d_gene: TRBD1
j_gene: TRBJ2-1
abundance: .
v_gene: TRBV7-2
CDR3aa: CASSPTGVYYNEQFF
CDR3nt: TGTGCCAGCAGCCCGACAGGGGTCTATTACAATGAGCAGTTCTTC

d_gene: .
j_gene: TRBJ2-3
abundance: .
v_gene: TRBV27
CDR3aa: CASSPRGVFTDTQYF
CDR3nt: TGTGCCAGCAGTCCCCGAGGAGTTTTCACAGATACGCAGTATTTT